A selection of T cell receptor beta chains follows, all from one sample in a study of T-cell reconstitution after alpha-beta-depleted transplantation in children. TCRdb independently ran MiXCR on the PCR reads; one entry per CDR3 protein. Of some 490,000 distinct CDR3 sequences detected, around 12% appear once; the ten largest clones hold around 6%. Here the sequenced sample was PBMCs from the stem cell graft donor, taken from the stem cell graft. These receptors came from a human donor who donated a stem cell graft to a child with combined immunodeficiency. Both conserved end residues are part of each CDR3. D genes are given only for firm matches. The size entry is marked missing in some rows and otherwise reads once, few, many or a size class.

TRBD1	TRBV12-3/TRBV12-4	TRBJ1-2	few	CASSLAPRGHGYTF	TGTGCCAGCAGTTTAGCCCCCAGGGGGCATGGCTACACCTTC
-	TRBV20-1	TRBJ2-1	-	CSARDPQNNEQFF	TGCAGTGCTAGAGACCCCCAGAATAATGAGCAGTTCTTC
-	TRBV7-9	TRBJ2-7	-	CASSLNFNEQYF	TGTGCCAGCAGCTTAAACTTTAACGAGCAGTACTTC
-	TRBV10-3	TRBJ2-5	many	CAISVGQGDGETQYF	TGTGCCATCAGTGTTGGCCAGGGTGATGGAGAGACCCAGTACTTC
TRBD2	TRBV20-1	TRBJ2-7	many	CSARVAGEGYEQYF	TGCAGTGCTAGAGTAGCGGGGGAGGGATACGAGCAGTACTTC
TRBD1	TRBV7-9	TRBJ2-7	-	CASSLGGQGSEQYF	TGTGCCAGCAGCTTAGGAGGACAGGGGAGCGAGCAGTACTTC
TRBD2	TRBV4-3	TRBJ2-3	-	CASSQIYRAGGDTQYF	TGCGCCAGCAGCCAAATATATCGCGCGGGAGGAGATACGCAGTATTTT
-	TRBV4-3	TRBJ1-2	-	CASSQDIMNYGYTF	TGCGCCAGCAGCCAAGATATCATGAACTATGGCTACACCTTC
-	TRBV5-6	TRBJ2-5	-	CASSLAVIEETQYF	TGTGCCAGCAGCTTGGCGGTTATCGAAGAGACCCAGTACTTC
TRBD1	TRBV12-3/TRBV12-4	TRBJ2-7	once	CASSLVPDRGSEQYF	TGTGCCAGCAGTTTGGTTCCGGACAGGGGCTCCGAGCAGTACTTC
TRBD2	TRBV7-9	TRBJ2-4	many	CASMGSEREEVKNIQYF	TGTGCCAGCATGGGAAGTGAGCGGGAGGAGGTCAAAAACATTCAGTACTTC
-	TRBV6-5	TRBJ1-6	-	CASSSDGHSSYNSPLHF	TGTGCCAGCAGTTCGGACGGACATAGCTCCTATAATTCACCCCTCCACTTT
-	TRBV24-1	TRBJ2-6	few	CATSDPFSGANVLTF	TGTGCCACCAGTGATCCCTTCAGTGGGGCCAACGTCCTGACTTTC
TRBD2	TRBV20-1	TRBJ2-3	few	CSPTLAGRTDTQYF	TGCAGTCCGACATTAGCGGGTCGCACAGATACGCAGTATTTT
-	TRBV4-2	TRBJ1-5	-	CASSQEGGPVGNQPQHF	TGTGCCAGCAGCCAAGAGGGGGGCCCGGTGGGCAATCAGCCCCAGCATTTT
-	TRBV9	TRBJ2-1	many	CASSVELGLKQFF	TGTGCCAGCAGCGTAGAATTAGGGCTGAAGCAGTTCTTC
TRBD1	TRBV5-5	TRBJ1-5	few	CASSFQGAISNQPQHF	TGTGCCAGCAGCTTTCAGGGGGCAATTAGCAATCAGCCCCAGCATTTT
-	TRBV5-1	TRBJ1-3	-	CASSRGQESSGNTIYF	TGCGCCAGCAGCCGTGGGCAGGAGAGCTCTGGAAACACCATATATTTT
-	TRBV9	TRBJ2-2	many	CASSDYRTSNTGELFF	TGTGCCAGCAGCGACTACAGGACTTCGAACACCGGGGAGCTGTTTTTT
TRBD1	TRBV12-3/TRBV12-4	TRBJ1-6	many	CASRQGDNSPLHF	TGTGCCAGCAGACAGGGGGATAATTCACCCCTCCACTTT
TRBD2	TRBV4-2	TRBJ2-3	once	CASSQITSGASTDTQYF	TGTGCCAGCAGCCAAATTACTAGCGGGGCTAGCACAGATACGCAGTATTTT
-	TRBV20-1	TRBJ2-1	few	CSARPDTTVNEQFF	TGCAGTGCTAGACCCGATACGACTGTTAATGAGCAGTTCTTC
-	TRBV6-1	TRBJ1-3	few	CASSQGNSGNTIYF	TGTGCCAGCAGCCAGGGTAACTCTGGAAACACCATATATTTT
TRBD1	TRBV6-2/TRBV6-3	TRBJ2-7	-	CASSAGQGPNYEQYF	TGTGCCAGCAGCGCTGGACAGGGTCCTAACTACGAGCAGTACTTC
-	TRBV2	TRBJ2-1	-	CASSEAADQSEDNEQFF	TGTGCCAGCAGTGAAGCGGCGGACCAATCTGAGGACAATGAGCAGTTCTTC
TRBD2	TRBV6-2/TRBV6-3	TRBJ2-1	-	CASSYSAPGLAGGSYNEQFF	TGTGCCAGCAGTTACTCGGCCCCGGGACTAGCGGGAGGTTCCTACAATGAGCAGTTCTTC
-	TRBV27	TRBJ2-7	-	CASSPPARPGEQYF	TGTGCCAGCAGTCCCCCTGCTAGACCCGGCGAGCAGTACTTC
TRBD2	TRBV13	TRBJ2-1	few	CASSLGPGREFF	TGTGCCAGCAGCTTAGGCCCAGGGAGGGAGTTCTTC
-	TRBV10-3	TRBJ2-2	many	CAISAGETGELFF	TGTGCCATCAGTGCAGGGGAAACCGGGGAGCTGTTTTTT
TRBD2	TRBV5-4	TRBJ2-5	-	CASSLASTSGSPLQETQYF	TGTGCCAGCAGCTTGGCCTCGACTAGCGGGAGTCCCCTACAAGAGACCCAGTACTTC
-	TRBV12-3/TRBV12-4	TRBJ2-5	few	CASSAHLGLAFSQETQYF	TGTGCCAGCAGTGCTCATCTCGGGCTAGCCTTTTCACAAGAGACCCAGTACTTC
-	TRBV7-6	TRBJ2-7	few	CASSERTSLEEQYF	TGTGCCAGCAGCGAAAGGACCTCTTTGGAGGAGCAGTACTTC
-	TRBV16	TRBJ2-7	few	CASSQSGLPYEQYF	TGTGCCAGCAGCCAATCTGGGCTTCCCTACGAGCAGTACTTC
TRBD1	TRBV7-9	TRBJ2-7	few	CASSFRANRGLYEQYF	TGTGCCAGCAGCTTTCGCGCGAACAGGGGGCTATACGAGCAGTACTTC
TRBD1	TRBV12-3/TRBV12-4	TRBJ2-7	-	CASSLHGDRPLQYF	TGTGCCAGCAGTTTACATGGGGACAGACCCCTGCAGTACTTC
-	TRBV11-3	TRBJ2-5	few	CASSLGSARETQYF	TGTGCCAGCAGCTTAGGATCCGCGCGGGAGACCCAGTACTTC
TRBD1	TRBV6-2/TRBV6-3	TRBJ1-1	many	CASSWGTENTEAFF	TGTGCCAGCAGTTGGGGGACAGAGAACACTGAAGCTTTCTTT
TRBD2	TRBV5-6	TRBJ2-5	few	CASSLDRTSSGRETQYF	TGTGCCAGCAGCTTGGATCGGACTAGCTCGGGCCGGGAGACCCAGTACTTC
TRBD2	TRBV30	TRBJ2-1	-	CAWEGLAGAPGNEQFF	TGTGCCTGGGAGGGGCTAGCGGGAGCCCCTGGCAATGAGCAGTTCTTC
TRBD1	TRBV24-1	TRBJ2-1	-	CATRDRIYNEQFF	TGTGCCACAAGGGACAGGATCTACAATGAGCAGTTCTTC
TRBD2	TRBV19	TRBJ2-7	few	CASGISGEDEQYF	TGTGCCAGTGGGATTAGCGGGGAGGACGAGCAGTACTTC
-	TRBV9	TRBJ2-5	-	CASSARGAPQETQYF	TGTGCCAGCAGCGCTCGGGGGGCCCCCCAAGAGACCCAGTACTTC
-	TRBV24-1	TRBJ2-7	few	CATSDPTYEQYF	TGTGCCACCAGTGATCCAACTTACGAGCAGTACTTC
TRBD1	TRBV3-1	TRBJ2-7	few	CASSQEGGGEQYF	TGTGCCAGCAGCCAAGAAGGGGGCGGCGAGCAGTACTTC
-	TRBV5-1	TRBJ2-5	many	CASSSYPGWGRKEETQYF	TGCGCCAGCAGCTCCTACCCCGGATGGGGTCGGAAAGAAGAGACCCAGTACTTC
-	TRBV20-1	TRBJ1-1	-	CSARVSLGGGTEAFF	TGCAGTGCTAGAGTCAGCTTGGGGGGAGGAACTGAAGCTTTCTTT
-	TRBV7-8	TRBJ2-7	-	CASSPNRGRGLTYHIRDEQYF	TGTGCCAGCAGCCCCAATCGTGGACGGGGATTGACCTATCATATCCGCGACGAGCAGTACTTC
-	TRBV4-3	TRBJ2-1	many	CASSQGQGSYNEQFF	TGCGCCAGCAGCCAAGGTCAGGGATCCTACAATGAGCAGTTCTTC
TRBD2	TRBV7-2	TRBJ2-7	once	CASSSGLVGSYEQYF	TGTGCCAGCAGCTCCGGACTAGTCGGCTCCTACGAGCAGTACTTC
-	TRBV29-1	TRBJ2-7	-	CSVELQGPEQYF	TGCAGCGTTGAATTACAGGGCCCCGAGCAGTACTTC
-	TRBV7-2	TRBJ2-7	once	CASGRASYEQYF	TGTGCCAGCGGAAGGGCCTCCTACGAGCAGTACTTC
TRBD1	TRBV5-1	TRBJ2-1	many	CASSFGQEEQFF	TGCGCCAGCAGCTTCGGACAGGAAGAGCAGTTCTTC
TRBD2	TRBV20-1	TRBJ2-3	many	CSARILAGAYTDTQYF	TGCAGTGCTAGAATACTAGCGGGGGCTTACACAGATACGCAGTATTTT